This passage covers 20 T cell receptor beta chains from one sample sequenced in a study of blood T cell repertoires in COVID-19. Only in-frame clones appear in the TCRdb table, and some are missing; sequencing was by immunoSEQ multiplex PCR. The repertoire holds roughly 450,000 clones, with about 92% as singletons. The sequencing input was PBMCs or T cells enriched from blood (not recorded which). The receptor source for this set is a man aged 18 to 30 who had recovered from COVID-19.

CDR3 sequence reads: CASSPPGTGETQYF. Here the CDR3 DNA reads TGTGCCAGCAGCCCTCCCGGGACAGGGGAGACCCAGTACTTC. This rearrangement joins TRBV9 to TRBJ2-5; TRBD1 aligns across 9 bases. The V segment lost 4 bases and the J segment 5 bases; nucleotides outside the gene matches: 6. Germline values: CDR1 SGDLS, CDR2 YYNGEE. The CDR3 runs 14 residues. Using reference TRBV9 and TRBJ2-5 for the parts outside the CDR3, the full variable domain is DSGVTQTPKHLITATGQRVTLRCSPRSGDLSVYWYQQSLDQGLQFLIQYYNGEERAKGNILERFSAQQFPDLHSELNLSSLELGDSALYFCASSPPGTGETQYFGPGTRLLVL.

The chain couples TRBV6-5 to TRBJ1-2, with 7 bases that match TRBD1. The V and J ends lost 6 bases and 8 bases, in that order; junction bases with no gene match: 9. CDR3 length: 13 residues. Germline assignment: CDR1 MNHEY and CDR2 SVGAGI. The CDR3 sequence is CASSRGQTIGYTF. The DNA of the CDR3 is TGTGCCAGCAGCCGGGGACAGACTATAGGCTACACCTTC.

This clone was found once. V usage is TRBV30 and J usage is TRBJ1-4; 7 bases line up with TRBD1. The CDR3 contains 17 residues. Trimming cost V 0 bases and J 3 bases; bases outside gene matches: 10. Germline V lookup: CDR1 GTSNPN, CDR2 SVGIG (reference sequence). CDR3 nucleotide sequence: TGTGCCTGGAGTGTGGCAGGAGACAGGGTCTCTAATGAAAAACTGTTTTTT. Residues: CAWSVAGDRVSNEKLFF.

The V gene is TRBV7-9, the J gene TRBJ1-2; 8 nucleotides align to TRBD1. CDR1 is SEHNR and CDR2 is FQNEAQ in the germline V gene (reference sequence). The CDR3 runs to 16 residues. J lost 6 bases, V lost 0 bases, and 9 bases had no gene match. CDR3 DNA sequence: TGTGCCAGCAGCTTAGCTACGGCAGGGGGCTACAATGGCTACACCTTC. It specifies CASSLATAGGYNGYTF. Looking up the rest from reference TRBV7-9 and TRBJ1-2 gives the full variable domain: DTGVSQNPRHKITKRGQNVTFRCDPISEHNRLYWYRQTLGQGPEFLTYFQNEAQLEKSRLLSDRFSAERPKGSFSTLEIQRTEQGDSAMYLCASSLATAGGYNGYTFGSGTRLTVV.

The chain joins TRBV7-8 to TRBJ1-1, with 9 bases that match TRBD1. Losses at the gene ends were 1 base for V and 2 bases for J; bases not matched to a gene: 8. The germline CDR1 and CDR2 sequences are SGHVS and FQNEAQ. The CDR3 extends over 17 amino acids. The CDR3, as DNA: TGTGCCAGCAGCTTAGAGGCCACAGGGGGCGAAAACACTGAAGCTTTCTTT. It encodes CASSLEATGGENTEAFF.

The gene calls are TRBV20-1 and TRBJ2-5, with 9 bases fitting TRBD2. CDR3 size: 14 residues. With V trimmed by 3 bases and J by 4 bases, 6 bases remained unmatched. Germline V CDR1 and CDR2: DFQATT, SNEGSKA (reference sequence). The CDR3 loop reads CSASVAGAGETQYF. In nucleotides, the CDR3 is TGCAGTGCTAGTGTAGCGGGAGCCGGAGAGACCCAGTACTTC.

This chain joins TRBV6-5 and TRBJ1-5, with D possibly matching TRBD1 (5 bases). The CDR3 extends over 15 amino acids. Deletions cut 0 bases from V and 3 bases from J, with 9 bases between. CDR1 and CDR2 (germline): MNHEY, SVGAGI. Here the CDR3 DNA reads TGTGCCAGCAGTTACTCCGCAGGGAACAATCAGCCCCAGCATTTT. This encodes CASSYSAGNNQPQHF.

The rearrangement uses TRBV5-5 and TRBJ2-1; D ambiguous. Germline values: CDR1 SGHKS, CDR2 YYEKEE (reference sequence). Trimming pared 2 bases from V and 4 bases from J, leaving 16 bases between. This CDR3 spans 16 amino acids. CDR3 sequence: CASSFSLAATYNEQFF. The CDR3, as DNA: TGTGCCAGCAGCTTTAGTCTGGCGGCCACTTACAATGAGCAGTTCTTC.

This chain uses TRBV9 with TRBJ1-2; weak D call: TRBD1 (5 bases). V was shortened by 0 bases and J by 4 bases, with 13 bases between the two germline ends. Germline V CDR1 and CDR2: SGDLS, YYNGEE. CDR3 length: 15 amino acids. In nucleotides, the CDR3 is TGTGCCAGCAGCGTAGGCCACGGGGGTGCCTATGGCTACACCTTC. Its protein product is CASSVGHGGAYGYTF. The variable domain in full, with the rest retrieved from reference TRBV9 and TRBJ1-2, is DSGVTQTPKHLITATGQRVTLRCSPRSGDLSVYWYQQSLDQGLQFLIQYYNGEERAKGNILERFSAQQFPDLHSELNLSSLELGDSALYFCASSVGHGGAYGYTFGSGTRLTVV.

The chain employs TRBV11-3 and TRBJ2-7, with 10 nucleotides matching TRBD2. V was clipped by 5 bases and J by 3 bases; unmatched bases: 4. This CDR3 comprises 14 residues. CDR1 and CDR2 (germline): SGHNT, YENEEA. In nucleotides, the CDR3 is TGTGCCAGCAGCCCCGGACTAGCGGACTACGAGCAGTACTTC. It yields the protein CASSPGLADYEQYF.

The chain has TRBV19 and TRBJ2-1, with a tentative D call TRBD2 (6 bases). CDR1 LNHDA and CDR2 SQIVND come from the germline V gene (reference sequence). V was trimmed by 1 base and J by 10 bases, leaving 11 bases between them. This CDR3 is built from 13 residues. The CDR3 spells CASSIGGTPEQFF. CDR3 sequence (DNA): TGTGCCAGTAGTATAGGGGGGACTCCGGAGCAGTTCTTC.

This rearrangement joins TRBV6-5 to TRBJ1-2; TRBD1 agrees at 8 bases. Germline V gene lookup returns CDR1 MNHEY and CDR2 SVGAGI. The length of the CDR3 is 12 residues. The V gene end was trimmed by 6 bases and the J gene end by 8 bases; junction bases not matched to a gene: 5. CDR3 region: CASRQGAAGYTF. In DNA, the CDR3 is TGTGCCAGCAGGCAGGGGGCGGCCGGCTACACCTTC.

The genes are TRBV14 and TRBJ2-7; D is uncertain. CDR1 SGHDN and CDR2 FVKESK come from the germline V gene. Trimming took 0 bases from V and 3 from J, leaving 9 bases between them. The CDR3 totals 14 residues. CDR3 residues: CASSQEAFFYEQYF. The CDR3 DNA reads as TGTGCCAGCAGCCAAGAGGCATTCTTCTACGAGCAGTACTTC.

The CDR3 loop reads CASSLNTDTQYF. The DNA for the CDR3 is TGTGCCAGCAGCCTAAACACAGATACGCAGTATTTT. This chain joins TRBV5-4 and TRBJ2-3; no firm D call. V was clipped by 4 bases and J by 2 bases, with 5 bases between them. Germline V gene sequence: CDR1 SGHNT, CDR2 YYREEE (reference sequence). The CDR3 length is 12 residues.

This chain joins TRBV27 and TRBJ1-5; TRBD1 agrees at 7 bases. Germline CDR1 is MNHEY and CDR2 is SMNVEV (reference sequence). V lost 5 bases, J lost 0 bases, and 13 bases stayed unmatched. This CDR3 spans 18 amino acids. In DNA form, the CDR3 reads TGTGCCAGCAGTCCCCGGACAGGAAATATCCTTAGCAATCAGCCCCAGCATTTT. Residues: CASSPRTGNILSNQPQHF.

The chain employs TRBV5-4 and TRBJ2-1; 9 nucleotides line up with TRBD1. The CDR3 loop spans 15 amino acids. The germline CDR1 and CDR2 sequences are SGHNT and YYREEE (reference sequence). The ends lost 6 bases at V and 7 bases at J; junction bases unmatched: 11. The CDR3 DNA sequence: TGTGCCAGCAACGGACCTGGACAGGGGCAAAATGAGCAGTTCTTC. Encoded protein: CASNGPGQGQNEQFF. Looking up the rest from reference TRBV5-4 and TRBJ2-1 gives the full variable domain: ETGVTQSPTHLIKTRGQQVTLRCSSQSGHNTVSWYQQALGQGPQFIFQYYREEENGRGNFPPRFSGLQFPNYSSELNVNALELDDSALYLCASNGPGQGQNEQFFGPGTRLTVL.

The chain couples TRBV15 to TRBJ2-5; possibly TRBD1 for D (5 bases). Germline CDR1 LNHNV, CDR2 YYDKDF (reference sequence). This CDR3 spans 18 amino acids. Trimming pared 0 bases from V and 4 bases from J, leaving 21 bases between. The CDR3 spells CATSRDFRVRVVGETQYF. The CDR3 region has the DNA TGTGCCACCAGCAGAGATTTCAGGGTTCGAGTAGTCGGAGAGACCCAGTACTTC.

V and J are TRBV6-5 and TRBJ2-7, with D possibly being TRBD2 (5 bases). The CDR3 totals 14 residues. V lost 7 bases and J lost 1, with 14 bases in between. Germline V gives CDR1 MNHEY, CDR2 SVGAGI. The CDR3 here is CASNPGRRSYEQYF. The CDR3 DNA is TGTGCCAGCAACCCGGGAAGGCGGTCCTACGAGCAGTACTTC.

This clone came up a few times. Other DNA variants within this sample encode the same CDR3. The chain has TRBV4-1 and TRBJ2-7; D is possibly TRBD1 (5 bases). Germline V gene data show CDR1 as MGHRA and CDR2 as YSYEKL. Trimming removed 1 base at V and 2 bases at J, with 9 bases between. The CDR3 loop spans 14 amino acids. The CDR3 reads CASSQADRTYEQYF. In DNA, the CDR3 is TGCGCCAGCAGCCAAGCCGACAGAACCTACGAGCAGTACTTC.

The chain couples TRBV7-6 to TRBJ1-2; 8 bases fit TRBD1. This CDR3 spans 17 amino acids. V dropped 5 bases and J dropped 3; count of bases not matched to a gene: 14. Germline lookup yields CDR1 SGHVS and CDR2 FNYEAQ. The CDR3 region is CASSAETGAGSYYGYTF. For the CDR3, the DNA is TGTGCCAGCAGCGCCGAGACAGGGGCGGGGTCCTACTATGGCTACACCTTC.